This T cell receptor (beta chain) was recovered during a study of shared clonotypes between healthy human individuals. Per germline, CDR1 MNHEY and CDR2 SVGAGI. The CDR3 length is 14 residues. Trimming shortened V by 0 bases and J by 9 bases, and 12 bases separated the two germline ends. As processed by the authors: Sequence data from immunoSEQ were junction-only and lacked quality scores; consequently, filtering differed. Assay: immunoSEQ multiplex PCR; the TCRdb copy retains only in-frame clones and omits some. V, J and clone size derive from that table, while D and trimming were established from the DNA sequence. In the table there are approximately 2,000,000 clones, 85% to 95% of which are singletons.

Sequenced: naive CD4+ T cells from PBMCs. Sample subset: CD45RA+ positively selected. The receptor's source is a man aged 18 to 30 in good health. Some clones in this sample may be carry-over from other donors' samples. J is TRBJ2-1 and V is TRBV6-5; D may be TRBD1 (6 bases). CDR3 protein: CASSYSVGTIEQFF. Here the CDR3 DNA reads TGTGCCAGCAGTTACTCGGTCGGGACAATTGAGCAGTTCTTC.